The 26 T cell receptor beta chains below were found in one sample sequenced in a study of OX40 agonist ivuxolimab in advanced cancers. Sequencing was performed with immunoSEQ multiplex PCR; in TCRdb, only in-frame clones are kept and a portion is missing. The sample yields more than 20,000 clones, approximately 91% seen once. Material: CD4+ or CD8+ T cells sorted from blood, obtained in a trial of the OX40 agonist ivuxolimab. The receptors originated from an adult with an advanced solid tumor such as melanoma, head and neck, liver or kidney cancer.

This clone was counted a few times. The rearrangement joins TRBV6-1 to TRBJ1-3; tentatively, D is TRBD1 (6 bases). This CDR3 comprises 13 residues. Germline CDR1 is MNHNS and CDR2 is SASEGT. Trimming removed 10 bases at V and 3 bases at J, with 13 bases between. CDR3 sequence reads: CATYGGFGNTIYF. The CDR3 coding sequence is TGTGCCACCTATGGGGGCTTTGGAAACACCATATATTTT.

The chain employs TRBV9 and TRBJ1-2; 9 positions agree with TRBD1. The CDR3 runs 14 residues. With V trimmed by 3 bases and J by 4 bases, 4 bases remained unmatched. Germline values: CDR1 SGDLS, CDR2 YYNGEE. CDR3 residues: CASSGMDRGYGYTF. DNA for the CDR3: TGTGCCAGCAGCGGGATGGACAGGGGCTATGGCTACACCTTC.

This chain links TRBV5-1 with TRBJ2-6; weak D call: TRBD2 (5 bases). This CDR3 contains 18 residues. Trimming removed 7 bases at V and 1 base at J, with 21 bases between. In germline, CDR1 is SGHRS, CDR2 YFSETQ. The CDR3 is CASARTLTVSSGANVLTF. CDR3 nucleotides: TGCGCCAGCGCCCGGACTTTGACGGTATCATCTGGGGCCAACGTCCTGACTTTC. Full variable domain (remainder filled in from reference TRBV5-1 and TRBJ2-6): KAGVTQTPRYLIKTRGQQVTLSCSPISGHRSVSWYQQTPGQGLQFLFEYFSETQRNKGNFPGRFSGRQFSNSRSEMNVSTLELGDSALYLCASARTLTVSSGANVLTFGAGSRLTVL.

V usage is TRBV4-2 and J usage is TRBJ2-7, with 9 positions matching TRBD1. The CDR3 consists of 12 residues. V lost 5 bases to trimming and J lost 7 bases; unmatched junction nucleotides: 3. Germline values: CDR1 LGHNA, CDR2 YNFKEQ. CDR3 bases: TGTGCCAGCAGCTCCGGGACAGGGGAGCAGTACTTC. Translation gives CASSSGTGEQYF.

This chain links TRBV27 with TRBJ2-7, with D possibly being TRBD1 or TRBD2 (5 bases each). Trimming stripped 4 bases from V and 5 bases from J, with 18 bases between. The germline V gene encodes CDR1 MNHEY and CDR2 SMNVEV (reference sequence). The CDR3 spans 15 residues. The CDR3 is CASSSLWGSQDEQYF. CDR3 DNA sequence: TGTGCCAGCAGTTCCCTATGGGGGAGTCAGGACGAGCAGTACTTC.

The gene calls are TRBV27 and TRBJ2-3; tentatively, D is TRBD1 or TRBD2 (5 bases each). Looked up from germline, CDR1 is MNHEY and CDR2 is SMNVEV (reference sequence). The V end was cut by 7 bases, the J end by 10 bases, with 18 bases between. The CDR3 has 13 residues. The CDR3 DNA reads TGTGCCAGCAAACCGGGGACGGTCGAGGCGCAGTATTTT. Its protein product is CASKPGTVEAQYF.

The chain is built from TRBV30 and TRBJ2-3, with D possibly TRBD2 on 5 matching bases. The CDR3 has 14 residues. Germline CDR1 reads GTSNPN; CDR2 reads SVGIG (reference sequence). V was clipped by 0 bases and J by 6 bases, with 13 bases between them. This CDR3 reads CAWSVKLGRDTQYF. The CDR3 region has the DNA TGTGCCTGGAGTGTAAAACTAGGGCGGGATACGCAGTATTTT.

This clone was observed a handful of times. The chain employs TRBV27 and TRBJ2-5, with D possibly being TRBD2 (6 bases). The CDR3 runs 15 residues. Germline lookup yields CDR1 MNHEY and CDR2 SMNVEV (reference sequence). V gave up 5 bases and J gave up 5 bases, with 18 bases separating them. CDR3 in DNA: TGTGCCAGCAGTCTAAGGCTGGCGGGACTGGAGACCCAGTACTTC. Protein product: CASSLRLAGLETQYF.

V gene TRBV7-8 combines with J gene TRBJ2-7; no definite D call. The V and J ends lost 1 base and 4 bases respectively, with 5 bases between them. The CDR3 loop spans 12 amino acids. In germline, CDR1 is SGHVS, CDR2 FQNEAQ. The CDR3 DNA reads TGTGCCAGCAGCTTAGAAAATTACGAGCAGTACTTC. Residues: CASSLENYEQYF.

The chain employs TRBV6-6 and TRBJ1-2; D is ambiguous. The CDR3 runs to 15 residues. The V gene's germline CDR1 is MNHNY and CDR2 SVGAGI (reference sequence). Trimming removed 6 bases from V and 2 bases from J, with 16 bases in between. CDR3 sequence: CASSQYSGGNYGYTF. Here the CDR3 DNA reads TGTGCCAGCAGCCAATACAGCGGAGGGAACTATGGCTACACCTTC.

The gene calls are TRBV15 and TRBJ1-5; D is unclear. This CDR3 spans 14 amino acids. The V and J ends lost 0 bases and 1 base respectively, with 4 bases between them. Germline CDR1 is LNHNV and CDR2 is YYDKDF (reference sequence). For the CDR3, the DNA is TGTGCCACCAGCAGAGACCGCAGCAATCAGCCCCAGCATTTT. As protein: CATSRDRSNQPQHF.

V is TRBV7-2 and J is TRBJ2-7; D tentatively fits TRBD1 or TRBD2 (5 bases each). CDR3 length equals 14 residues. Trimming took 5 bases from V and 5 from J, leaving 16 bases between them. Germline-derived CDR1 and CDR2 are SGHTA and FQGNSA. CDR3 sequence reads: CASSLDGTLDEQYF. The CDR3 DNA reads TGTGCCAGCAGCCTCGACGGGACCCTCGACGAGCAGTACTTC.

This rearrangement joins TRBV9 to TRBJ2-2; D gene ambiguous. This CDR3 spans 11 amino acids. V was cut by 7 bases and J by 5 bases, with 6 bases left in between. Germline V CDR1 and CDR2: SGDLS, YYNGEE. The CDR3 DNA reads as TGTGCCAGCGCGCGGACCGGGGAGCTGTTTTTT. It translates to CASARTGELFF.

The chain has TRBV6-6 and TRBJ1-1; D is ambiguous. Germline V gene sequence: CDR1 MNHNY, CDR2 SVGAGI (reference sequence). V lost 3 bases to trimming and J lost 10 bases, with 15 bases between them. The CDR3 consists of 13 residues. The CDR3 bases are TGTGCCAGCAGTTATGTAGGTGCCCAAGTAGCTTTCTTT. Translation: CASSYVGAQVAFF.

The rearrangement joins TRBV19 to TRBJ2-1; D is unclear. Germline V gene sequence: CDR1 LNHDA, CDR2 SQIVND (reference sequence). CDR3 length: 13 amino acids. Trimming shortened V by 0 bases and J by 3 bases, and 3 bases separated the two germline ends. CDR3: CASSIDFYNEQFF. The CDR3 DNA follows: TGTGCCAGTAGTATAGACTTCTACAATGAGCAGTTCTTC.

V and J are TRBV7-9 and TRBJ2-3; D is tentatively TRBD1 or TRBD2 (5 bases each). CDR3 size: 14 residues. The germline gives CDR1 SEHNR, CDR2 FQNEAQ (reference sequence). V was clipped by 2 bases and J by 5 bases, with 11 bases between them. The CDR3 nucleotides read TGTGCCAGCAGCTTATCCCCGAGGGGAGATACGCAGTATTTT. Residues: CASSLSPRGDTQYF.

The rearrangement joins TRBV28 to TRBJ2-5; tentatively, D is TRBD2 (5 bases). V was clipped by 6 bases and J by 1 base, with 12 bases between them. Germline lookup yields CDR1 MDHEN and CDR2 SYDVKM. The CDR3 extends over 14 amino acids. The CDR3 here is CASRNLGVQETQYF. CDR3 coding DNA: TGTGCCAGCAGAAATCTCGGGGTCCAAGAGACCCAGTACTTC.

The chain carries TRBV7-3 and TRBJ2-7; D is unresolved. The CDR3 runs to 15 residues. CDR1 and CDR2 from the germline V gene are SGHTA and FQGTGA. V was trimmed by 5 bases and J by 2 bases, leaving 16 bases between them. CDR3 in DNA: TGTGCCAGCAGCCCCGACGGGTCCCCCACCTACGAGCAGTACTTC. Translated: CASSPDGSPTYEQYF.

Written as DNA, the CDR3 is TGCGCCAGCGATCCACCGGGACTAGCGGGAGGGCGGGGAGATACGCAGTATTTT. It is translated as CASDPPGLAGGRGDTQYF. V usage is TRBV5-1 and J usage is TRBJ2-3; 16 positions match TRBD2. The ends lost 7 bases at V and 5 bases at J; junction bases unmatched: 13. The CDR3 spans 18 residues. Germline CDR1 SGHRS, CDR2 YFSETQ.

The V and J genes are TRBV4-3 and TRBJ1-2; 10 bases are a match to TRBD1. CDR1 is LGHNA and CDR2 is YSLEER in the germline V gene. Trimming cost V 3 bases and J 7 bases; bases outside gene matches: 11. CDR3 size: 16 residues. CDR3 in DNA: TGCGCCAGCAGCCATCCGAAGACAGGGGGCCTCGGTGGCTACACCTTC. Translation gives CASSHPKTGGLGGYTF.

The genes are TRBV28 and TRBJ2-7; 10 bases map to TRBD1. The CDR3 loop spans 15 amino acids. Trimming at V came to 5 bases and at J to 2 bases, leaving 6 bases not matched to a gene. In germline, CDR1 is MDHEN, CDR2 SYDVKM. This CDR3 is CASSLGTGATYEQYF. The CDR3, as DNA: TGTGCCAGCAGTCTAGGGACAGGGGCCACCTACGAGCAGTACTTC.

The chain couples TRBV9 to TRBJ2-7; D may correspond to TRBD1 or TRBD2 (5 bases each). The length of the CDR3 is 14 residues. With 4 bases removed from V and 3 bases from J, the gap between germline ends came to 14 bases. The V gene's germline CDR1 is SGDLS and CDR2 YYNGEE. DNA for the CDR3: TGTGCCAGCAGCACCTCCGGGGCGGGCTACGAGCAGTACTTC. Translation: CASSTSGAGYEQYF. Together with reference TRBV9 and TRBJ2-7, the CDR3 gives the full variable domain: DSGVTQTPKHLITATGQRVTLRCSPRSGDLSVYWYQQSLDQGLQFLIQYYNGEERAKGNILERFSAQQFPDLHSELNLSSLELGDSALYFCASSTSGAGYEQYFGPGTRLTVT.

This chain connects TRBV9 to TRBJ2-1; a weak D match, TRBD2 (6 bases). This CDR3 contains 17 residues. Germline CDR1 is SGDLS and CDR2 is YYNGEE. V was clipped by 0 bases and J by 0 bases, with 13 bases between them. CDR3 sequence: CASSVGRGISSYNEQFF. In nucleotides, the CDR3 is TGTGCCAGCAGCGTAGGCCGGGGGATAAGCTCCTACAATGAGCAGTTCTTC.

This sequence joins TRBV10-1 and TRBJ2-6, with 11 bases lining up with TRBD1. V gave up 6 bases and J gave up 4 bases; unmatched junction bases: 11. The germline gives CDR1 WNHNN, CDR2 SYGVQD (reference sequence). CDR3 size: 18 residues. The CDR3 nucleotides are TGCGCCAGCAGCCTTTCCCGGGACAGGGGGAGCGGGGCCAACGTCCTGACTTTC. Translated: CASSLSRDRGSGANVLTF.

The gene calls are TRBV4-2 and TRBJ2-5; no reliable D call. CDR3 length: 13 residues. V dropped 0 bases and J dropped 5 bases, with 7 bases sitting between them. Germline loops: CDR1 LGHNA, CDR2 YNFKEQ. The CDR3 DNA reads TGTGCCAGCAGCCAAGAGATGGCGGAGACCCAGTACTTC. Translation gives CASSQEMAETQYF.

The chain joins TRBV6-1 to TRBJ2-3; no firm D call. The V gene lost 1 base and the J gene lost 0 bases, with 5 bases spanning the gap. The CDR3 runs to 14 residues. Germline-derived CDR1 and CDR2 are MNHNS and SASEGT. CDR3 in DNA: TGTGCCAGCAGTGAAGTTGGCAGCACAGATACGCAGTATTTT. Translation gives CASSEVGSTDTQYF.